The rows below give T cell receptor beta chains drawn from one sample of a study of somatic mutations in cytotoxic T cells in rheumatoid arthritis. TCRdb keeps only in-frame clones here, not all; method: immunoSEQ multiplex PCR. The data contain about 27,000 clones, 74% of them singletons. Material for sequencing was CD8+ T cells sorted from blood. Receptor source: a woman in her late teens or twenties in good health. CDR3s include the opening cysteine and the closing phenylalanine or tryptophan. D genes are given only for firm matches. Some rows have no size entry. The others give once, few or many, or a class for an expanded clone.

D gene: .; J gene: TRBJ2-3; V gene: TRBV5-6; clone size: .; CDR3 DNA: TGTGCCAGCAGCTTGGGAGTTACTAGCACAGATACGCAGTATTTT; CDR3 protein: CASSLGVTSTDTQYF
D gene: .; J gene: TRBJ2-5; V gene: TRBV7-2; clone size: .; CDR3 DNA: TGTGCCAGCAGCTCACGATGGGAGACCCAGTACTTC; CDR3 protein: CASSSRWETQYF
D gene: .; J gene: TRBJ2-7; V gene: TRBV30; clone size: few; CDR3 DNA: TGTGCCTGGAGTGTCCAGGGGTACGAGCAGTACTTC; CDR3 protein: CAWSVQGYEQYF
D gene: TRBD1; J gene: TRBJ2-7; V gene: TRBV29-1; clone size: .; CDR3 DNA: TGCAGCGTCGAGGGACAGGAGCTCTACGAGCAGTACTTC; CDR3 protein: CSVEGQELYEQYF
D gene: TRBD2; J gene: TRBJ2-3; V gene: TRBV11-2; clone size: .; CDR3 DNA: TGTGCCAGCAGCTTAGGGGGGACTACCACAGATACGCAGTATTTT; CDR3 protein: CASSLGGTTTDTQYF
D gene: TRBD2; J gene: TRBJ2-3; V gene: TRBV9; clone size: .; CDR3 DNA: TGTGCCAGCAGCGTAGAGGGACTAGCCACAGATACGCAGTATTTT; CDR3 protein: CASSVEGLATDTQYF
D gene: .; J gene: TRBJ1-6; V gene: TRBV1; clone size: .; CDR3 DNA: .; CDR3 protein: CTSSQRVVGRGSPLHF
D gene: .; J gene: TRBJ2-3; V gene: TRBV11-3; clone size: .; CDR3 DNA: TGTGCCAGCAGCTTAGCGGGAGCGACCGATACGCAGTATTTT; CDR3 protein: CASSLAGATDTQYF
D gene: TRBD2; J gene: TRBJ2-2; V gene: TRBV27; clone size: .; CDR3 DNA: TGTGCCAGCAGCCGGACAACTATGGGGGGGAGCCCCGGGGAGCTGTTTTTT; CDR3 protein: CASSRTTMGGSPGELFF
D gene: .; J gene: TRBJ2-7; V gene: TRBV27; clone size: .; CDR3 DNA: TGTGCCAGCAGTGACGAATTCGACGAGCAGTACTTC; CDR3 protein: CASSDEFDEQYF
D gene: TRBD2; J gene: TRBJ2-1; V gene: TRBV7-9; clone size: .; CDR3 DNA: TGTGCCAGCAGCTTGGGGACTAGCGGGACATCTACCCAGGCGAATGAGCAGTTCTTC; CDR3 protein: CASSLGTSGTSTQANEQFF
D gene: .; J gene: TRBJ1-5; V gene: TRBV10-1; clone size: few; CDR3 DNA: TGCGCCAGCAGAGGGGGGGTTGGCAATCAGCCCCAGCATTTT; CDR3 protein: CASRGGVGNQPQHF
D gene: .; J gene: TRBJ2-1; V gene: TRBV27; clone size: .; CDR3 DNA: TGTGCCAGCAGTATGGACTATCAGGAGCAGTTCTTC; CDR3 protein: CASSMDYQEQFF
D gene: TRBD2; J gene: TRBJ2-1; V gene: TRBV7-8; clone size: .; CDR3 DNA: TGTGCCAGCAGCTTACGACTAGCTGGCAATGAGCAGTTCTTC; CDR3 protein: CASSLRLAGNEQFF
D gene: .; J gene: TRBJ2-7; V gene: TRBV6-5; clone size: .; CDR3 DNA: TGTGCCAGCAGTTACTACGGGACAAGCTATGATGAGCAGTACTTC; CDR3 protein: CASSYYGTSYDEQYF
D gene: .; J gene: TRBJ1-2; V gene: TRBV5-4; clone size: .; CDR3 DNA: TGTGCCAGCAGCTTGGTTCAGACGAACTATGGCTACACCTTC; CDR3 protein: CASSLVQTNYGYTF
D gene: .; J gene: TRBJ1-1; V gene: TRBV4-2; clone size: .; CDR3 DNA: TGTGCCAGCAGCCAAGGGGGTGAAGAGGCTTTCTTT; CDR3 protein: CASSQGGEEAFF
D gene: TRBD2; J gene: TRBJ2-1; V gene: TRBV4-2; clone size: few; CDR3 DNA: TGTGCCAGCAGCCCCAGAGAGGGACTAGTCGATGAGCAGTTCTTC; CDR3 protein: CASSPREGLVDEQFF
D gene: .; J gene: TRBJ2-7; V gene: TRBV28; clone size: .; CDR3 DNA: TGTGCCAGCAGTTTATCAGGGGTCGAGACCGAGCAGTACTTC; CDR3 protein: CASSLSGVETEQYF
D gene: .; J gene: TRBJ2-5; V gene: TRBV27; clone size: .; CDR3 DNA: TGTGCCAGCAGTTTGCTAGGGGCCTCCGGTCTGGAGACCCAGTACTTC; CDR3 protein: CASSLLGASGLETQYF
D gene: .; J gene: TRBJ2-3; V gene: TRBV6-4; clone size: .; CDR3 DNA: TGTGCCAGCAGTGACTCTACTAGCACAGATACGCAGTATTTT; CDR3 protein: CASSDSTSTDTQYF
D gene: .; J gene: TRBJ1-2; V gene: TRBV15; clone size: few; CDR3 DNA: TGTGCCACCAGCAGAGACCGGGGGACTAACTATGGCTACACCTTC; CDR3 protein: CATSRDRGTNYGYTF
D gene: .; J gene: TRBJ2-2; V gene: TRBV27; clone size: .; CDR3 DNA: TGTGCCACAGCGGTGACCGGGACCGGGGAGCTGTTTTTT; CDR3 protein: CATAVTGTGELFF
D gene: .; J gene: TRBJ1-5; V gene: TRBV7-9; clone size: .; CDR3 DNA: TGTGCCAGCAGCCCCGACAACAATCAGCCCCAGCATTTT; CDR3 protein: CASSPDNNQPQHF
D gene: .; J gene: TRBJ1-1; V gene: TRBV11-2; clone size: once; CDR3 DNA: TGTGCCAGCAGCTTAGATGAAAGGGGAGCTTTCTTT; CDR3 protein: CASSLDERGAFF
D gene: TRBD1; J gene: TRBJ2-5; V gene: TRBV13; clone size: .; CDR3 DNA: TGTGCCAGCAGCCTGGACAGGGTGCGGGAGACCCAGTACTTC; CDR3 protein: CASSLDRVRETQYF
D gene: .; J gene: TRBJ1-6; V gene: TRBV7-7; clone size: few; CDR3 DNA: TGTGCTAGCAGCTTAGTGGAGAATTCACCCCTCCACTTT; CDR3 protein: CASSLVENSPLHF